This T cell receptor (beta chain) was captured in a study of T-cell memory formation after mild COVID-19. As for the study in general: The TCR clusters were mostly specific to one donor.

Via MiXCR, TCRdb re-called the 5' RACE reads, giving one row per CDR3 protein. The repertoire holds around 500,000 distinct CDR3 sequences, roughly 20% seen once, with about 12% in the top ten. The CDR3 has 15 amino acids. The V gene's germline CDR1 is SGHTA and CDR2 FQGTGA. Trimming cost V 5 bases and J 2 bases, with 14 bases left between them. About this clonotype itself: Its antigen is undetermined.

Study-level points and caveats: Day 15 to 85 contractors were CD4/CD8 balanced; later expanders leaned CD4+. Within pre-infection memory, some responding clones were found, suggesting cross-reactive memory joined. Largely, contracting CD4+ clones fell within CM and EM, and contracting CD8+ clones within EMRA.

The chain combines TRBV7-3 with TRBJ2-3; the D gene could be TRBD1 or TRBD2 (5 bases each). Material for sequencing was PBMCs or a T cell subset sorted from them (not recorded which). This clonotype was obtained from an adult woman who had mild COVID-19 (a few samples of this study predate the infection). Cell type and time point are not known. The CDR3: CASSATRDHTDTQYF. The CDR3 DNA reads TGTGCCAGCAGCGCGACACGGGACCACACAGATACGCAGTATTTT.